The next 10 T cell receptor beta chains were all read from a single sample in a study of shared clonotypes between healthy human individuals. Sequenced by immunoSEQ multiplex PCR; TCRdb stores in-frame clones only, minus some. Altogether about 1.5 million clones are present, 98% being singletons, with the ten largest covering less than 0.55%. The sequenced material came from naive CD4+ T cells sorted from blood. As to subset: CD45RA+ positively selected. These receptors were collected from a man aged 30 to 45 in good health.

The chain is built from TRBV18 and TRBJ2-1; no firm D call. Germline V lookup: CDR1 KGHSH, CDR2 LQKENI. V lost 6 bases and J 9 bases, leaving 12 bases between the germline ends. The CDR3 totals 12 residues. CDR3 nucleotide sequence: TGTGCCAGCTCGGCTTCCCCAGGTGAGCAGTTCTTC. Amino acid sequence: CASSASPGEQFF.

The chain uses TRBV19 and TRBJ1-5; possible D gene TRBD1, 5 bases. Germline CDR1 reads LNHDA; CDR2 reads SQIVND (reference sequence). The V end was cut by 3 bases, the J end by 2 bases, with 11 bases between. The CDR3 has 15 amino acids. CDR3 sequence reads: CASSIGDLGNQPQHF. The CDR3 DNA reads TGTGCCAGTAGTATCGGGGACTTGGGCAATCAGCCCCAGCATTTT.

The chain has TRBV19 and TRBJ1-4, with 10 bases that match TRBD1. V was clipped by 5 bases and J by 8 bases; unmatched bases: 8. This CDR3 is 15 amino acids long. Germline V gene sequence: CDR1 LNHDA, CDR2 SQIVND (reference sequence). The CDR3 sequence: CASSVTGTGVEKLFF. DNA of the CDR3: TGTGCCAGTAGTGTTACCGGGACAGGGGTAGAAAAACTGTTTTTT.

CDR3 protein: CASSKASGSGDQPQHF. In nucleotides, the CDR3 is TGTGCCAGTAGTAAGGCGTCAGGGAGCGGAGATCAGCCCCAGCATTTT. The rearrangement uses TRBV19 and TRBJ1-5; D possibly corresponds to TRBD1 (5 bases). This CDR3 region has 16 residues. Germline assignment: CDR1 LNHDA and CDR2 SQIVND (reference sequence). Between the trimmed V and J ends, which lost 4 bases and 5 bases, there was a span of 18 bases.

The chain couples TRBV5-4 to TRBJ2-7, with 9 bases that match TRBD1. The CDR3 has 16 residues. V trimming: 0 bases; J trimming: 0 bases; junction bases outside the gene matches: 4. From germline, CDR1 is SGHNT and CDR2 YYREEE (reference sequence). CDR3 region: CASSLGGDRDSYEQYF. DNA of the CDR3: TGTGCCAGCAGCTTGGGTGGGGACAGGGACTCCTACGAGCAGTACTTC.

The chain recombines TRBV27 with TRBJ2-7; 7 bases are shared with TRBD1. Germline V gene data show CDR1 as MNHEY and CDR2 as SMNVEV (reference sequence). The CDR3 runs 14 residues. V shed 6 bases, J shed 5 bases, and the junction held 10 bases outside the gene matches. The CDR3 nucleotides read TGTGCCAGCAGCCCCCGCCCAGGGGGTCACGAGCAGTACTTC. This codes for CASSPRPGGHEQYF.

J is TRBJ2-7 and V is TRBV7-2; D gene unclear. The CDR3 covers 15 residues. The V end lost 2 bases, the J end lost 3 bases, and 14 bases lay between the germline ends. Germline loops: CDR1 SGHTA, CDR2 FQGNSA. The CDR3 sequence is CASSLPRFRSYEQYF. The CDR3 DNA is TGTGCCAGCAGCTTACCGAGATTTCGAAGCTACGAGCAGTACTTC. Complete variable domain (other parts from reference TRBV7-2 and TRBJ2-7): GAGVSQSPSNKVTEKGKDVELRCDPISGHTALYWYRQSLGQGLEFLIYFQGNSAPDKSGLPSDRFSAERTGGSVSTLTIQRTQQEDSAVYLCASSLPRFRSYEQYFGPGTRLTVT.

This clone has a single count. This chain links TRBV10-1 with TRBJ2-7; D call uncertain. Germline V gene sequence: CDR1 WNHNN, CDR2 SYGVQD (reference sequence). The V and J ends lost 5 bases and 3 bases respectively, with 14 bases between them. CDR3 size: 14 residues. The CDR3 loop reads CASSSYAAGYEQYF. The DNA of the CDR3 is TGCGCCAGCAGTTCTTACGCCGCTGGCTACGAGCAGTACTTC.

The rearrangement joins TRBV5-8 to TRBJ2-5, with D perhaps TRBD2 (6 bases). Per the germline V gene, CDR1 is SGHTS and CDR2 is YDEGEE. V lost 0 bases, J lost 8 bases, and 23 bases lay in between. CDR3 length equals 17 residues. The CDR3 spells CASSLASLAFGPVTQYF. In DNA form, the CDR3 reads TGTGCCAGCAGCTTGGCCTCGCTAGCGTTCGGCCCCGTTACCCAGTACTTC.

CDR3: CASRSREKLFF. The DNA of the CDR3 is TGTGCCAGCAGGTCCAGGGAAAAACTGTTTTTT. The V and J genes are TRBV27 and TRBJ1-4; D is unresolved. V lost 6 bases and J 8 bases, leaving 7 bases between the germline ends. CDR3 size: 11 residues. CDR1 and CDR2 from the germline V gene are MNHEY and SMNVEV (reference sequence).